This passage covers 15 T cell receptor beta chains from one sample sequenced in a study of resident and recirculating memory T cells in vitiligo. Assay: immunoSEQ multiplex PCR; the TCRdb copy retains only in-frame clones and omits some. The sample yields tens of thousands of clones, approximately 90% seen once. The sample taken for sequencing was blood. These receptors originate from a male donor with vitiligo.

The CDR3 protein is CASSPGQITNEQFF. DNA of the CDR3: TGCGCCAGCAGCCCGGGACAGATTACTAATGAGCAGTTCTTC. This chain uses TRBV5-1 with TRBJ2-1, with 7 bases that match TRBD1. Germline CDR1 reads SGHRS; CDR2 reads YFSETQ. The CDR3 is 14 amino acids. Trimming took 4 bases from V and 7 from J; bases not matched to a gene: 8.

This clone was detected once. The rearrangement links TRBV5-6 to TRBJ1-4; 10 positions match TRBD1. The CDR3 covers 17 residues. The germline CDR1 and CDR2 sequences are SGHDT and YYEEEE. The ends lost 1 base at V and 7 bases at J; junction bases unmatched: 10. The CDR3 loop reads CASSLLGTGAAFEKLFF. The DNA of the CDR3 is TGTGCCAGCAGCTTGTTAGGGACAGGGGCCGCCTTTGAAAAACTGTTTTTT.

This chain connects TRBV2 to TRBJ1-4; 7 nucleotides line up with TRBD1. V shed 6 bases, J shed 0 bases, and the junction held 4 bases outside the gene matches. CDR1 SNHLY and CDR2 FYNNEI come from the germline V gene. The CDR3 loop spans 15 amino acids. CDR3 sequence: CASRRDSTTNEKLFF. CDR3 bases: TGTGCCAGCAGGAGGGACAGCACAACTAATGAAAAACTGTTTTTT.

The rearrangement uses TRBV7-6 and TRBJ2-3, with 11 positions matching TRBD2. CDR3 size: 16 residues. CDR1 is SGHVS, CDR2 FNYEAQ, per germline. Losses at the gene ends were 1 base for V and 0 bases for J; bases not matched to a gene: 0. In DNA form, the CDR3 reads TGTGCCAGCAGCTTAGTAGCGGGGGGGAGCACAGATACGCAGTATTTT. Amino acid sequence: CASSLVAGGSTDTQYF.

This clone has just one count. The chain couples TRBV5-1 to TRBJ2-3; TRBD2 is a possible D gene (6 bases). The CDR3 is 14 amino acids. Trimming took off 3 bases at V and 2 bases at J, with 10 bases between the two ends. Germline CDR1 is SGHRS and CDR2 is YFSETQ. The CDR3 here is CASSSAGPTDTQYF. For the CDR3, the DNA is TGCGCCAGCAGCTCTGCGGGGCCCACAGATACGCAGTATTTT.

V usage is TRBV7-2 and J usage is TRBJ2-7, with D possibly matching TRBD1 (5 bases). Germline V gene data show CDR1 as SGHTA and CDR2 as FQGNSA. The CDR3 consists of 16 residues. With 2 bases removed from V and 3 bases from J, the gap between germline ends came to 17 bases. The CDR3 DNA reads TGTGCCAGCAGCTTAATGACGCAGGGCAACGGCTACGAGCAGTACTTC. It specifies CASSLMTQGNGYEQYF.

The gene calls are TRBV6-5 and TRBJ1-6; tentative D call: TRBD1 (5 bases). Germline-derived CDR1 and CDR2 are MNHEY and SVGAGI. V lost 1 base and J 7 bases, leaving 11 bases between the germline ends. The CDR3 sequence is 15 residues long. CDR3 DNA: TGTGCCAGCAGTTACTGGAGGGGAGGAAATTCACCCCTCCACTTT. Translating it yields CASSYWRGGNSPLHF.

The chain uses TRBV7-9 and TRBJ1-6, with TRBD1 matching 12 bases. The CDR3 totals 18 residues. Losses at the gene ends were 6 bases for V and 8 bases for J; bases not matched to a gene: 14. Germline values: CDR1 SEHNR, CDR2 FQNEAQ (reference sequence). In DNA form, the CDR3 reads TGTGCCAGCAGATTTAAATCCCCGGGACAGGGGGCGTATTCACCCCTCCACTTT. It specifies CASRFKSPGQGAYSPLHF.

The chain joins TRBV2 to TRBJ1-5; D is perhaps TRBD1 (6 bases). This CDR3 region has 15 residues. Germline V gene sequence: CDR1 SNHLY, CDR2 FYNNEI. V lost 6 bases and J 7 bases, leaving 19 bases between the germline ends. The CDR3 DNA reads TGTGCCAGCAGCCAAGGGGGGGCAGGGCGCCAGCCCCAGCATTTT. Its translation: CASSQGGAGRQPQHF.

About this clone itself: The sample carries other DNA sequences with the same CDR3. The rearrangement uses TRBV4-3 and TRBJ1-2, with D perhaps TRBD1 (5 bases). The CDR3 length is 13 residues. Germline values: CDR1 LGHNA, CDR2 YSLEER. Trimming pared 0 bases from V and 8 bases from J, leaving 10 bases between. This CDR3 reads CASSQDRVGGYTF. For the CDR3, the DNA is TGCGCCAGCAGCCAAGACAGGGTCGGAGGCTACACCTTC.

The chain couples TRBV18 to TRBJ1-2; D is possibly TRBD1 (6 bases). Trimming removed 0 bases at V and 2 bases at J, with 10 bases between. The germline CDR1 and CDR2 sequences are KGHSH and LQKENI. CDR3 length equals 15 residues. The CDR3 bases are TGTGCCAGCTCACCACCGAAGGGGGTGAACTATGGCTACACCTTC. It specifies CASSPPKGVNYGYTF.

This sequence joins TRBV5-1 and TRBJ2-5, with D perhaps TRBD1 (6 bases). Germline CDR1 reads SGHRS; CDR2 reads YFSETQ. The CDR3 has 16 amino acids. V was shortened by 0 bases and J by 4 bases, with 16 bases between the two germline ends. This chain's CDR3 is CASSLGNRAKGETQYF. CDR3 nucleotides: TGCGCCAGCAGCTTGGGTAACAGGGCAAAAGGAGAGACCCAGTACTTC.

The gene calls are TRBV5-1 and TRBJ1-1, with D maybe TRBD1 (5 bases). The CDR3 runs to 14 residues. Trimming cost V 4 bases and J 2 bases, with 12 bases left between them. From germline, CDR1 is SGHRS and CDR2 YFSETQ. CDR3 sequence (DNA): TGCGCCAGCAGCCCAGACAGCCGTAACACTGAAGCTTTCTTT. Encoded protein: CASSPDSRNTEAFF.

The rearrangement uses TRBV19 and TRBJ1-2; D is ambiguous. Trimming took 3 bases from V and 1 from J, leaving 18 bases between them. The CDR3 is 17 amino acids. Per the germline V gene, CDR1 is LNHDA and CDR2 is SQIVND (reference sequence). The CDR3 protein is CASSMEDGLLFNYGYTF. CDR3 nucleotide sequence: TGTGCCAGTAGTATGGAGGACGGCTTACTATTTAACTATGGCTACACCTTC.

The rearrangement joins TRBV5-8 to TRBJ1-6; no definite D call. The CDR3 is made up of 11 amino acids. V was shortened by 2 bases and J by 8 bases, with 2 bases between the two germline ends. Germline V gives CDR1 SGHTS, CDR2 YDEGEE. Written as DNA, the CDR3 is TGTGCCAGCAGCTTCGATTCACCCCTCCACTTT. Encoded protein: CASSFDSPLHF.